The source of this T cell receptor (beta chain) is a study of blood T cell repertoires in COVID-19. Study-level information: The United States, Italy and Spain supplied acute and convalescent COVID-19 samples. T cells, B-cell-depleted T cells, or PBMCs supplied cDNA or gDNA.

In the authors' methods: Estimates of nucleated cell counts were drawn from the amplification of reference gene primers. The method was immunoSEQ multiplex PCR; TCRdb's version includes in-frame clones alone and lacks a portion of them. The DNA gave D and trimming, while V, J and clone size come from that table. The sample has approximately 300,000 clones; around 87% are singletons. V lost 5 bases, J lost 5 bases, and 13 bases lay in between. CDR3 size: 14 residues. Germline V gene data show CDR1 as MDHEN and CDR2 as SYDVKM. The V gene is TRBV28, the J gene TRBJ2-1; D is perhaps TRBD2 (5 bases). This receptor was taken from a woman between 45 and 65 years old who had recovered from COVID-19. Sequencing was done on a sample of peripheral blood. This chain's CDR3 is CASSARLRNNEQFF. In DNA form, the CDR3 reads TGTGCCAGCAGTGCCCGACTACGGAACAATGAGCAGTTCTTC. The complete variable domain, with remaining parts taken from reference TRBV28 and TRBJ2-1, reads DVKVTQSSRYLVKRTGEKVFLECVQDMDHENMFWYRQDPGLGLRLIYFSYDVKMKEKGDIPEGYSVSREKKERFSLILESASTNQTSMYLCASSARLRNNEQFFGPGTRLTVL.